The 17 T cell receptor beta chains reported below all come from one sample, sequenced in a study of blood T cell repertoires in COVID-19. Some clones are missing from TCRdb's copy, which holds only in-frame ones; the method was immunoSEQ multiplex PCR. The sample contains over 300,000 clones, about 90% of which appear only once. Sample: peripheral blood. The origin of the receptors is a man younger than 35 with active or convalescent COVID-19.

This clone was recorded only once. The chain uses TRBV27 and TRBJ2-7, with TRBD2 matching 7 bases. This CDR3 is built from 15 residues. In germline, CDR1 is MNHEY, CDR2 SMNVEV (reference sequence). The J segment lost 4 bases and the V segment lost 6 bases, leaving 12 bases of the junction unmatched. CDR3 in DNA: TGTGCCAGCAGCCGACTCTCTTCGGGAGGTTACGAGCAGTACTTC. Amino acid sequence: CASSRLSSGGYEQYF.

This rearrangement joins TRBV7-8 to TRBJ2-7, with 7 nucleotides matching TRBD1. The CDR3 runs to 16 residues. The V gene end was trimmed by 5 bases and the J gene end by 0 bases; junction bases not matched to a gene: 10. The germline gives CDR1 SGHVS, CDR2 FQNEAQ. CDR3 sequence reads: CASSPFRRGSSYEQYF. CDR3 nucleotide sequence: TGTGCCAGCAGCCCTTTCCGCAGGGGGTCCTCCTACGAGCAGTACTTC.

V and J are TRBV28 and TRBJ2-1; TRBD2 aligns across 9 bases. CDR1 is MDHEN, CDR2 SYDVKM, per germline. The CDR3 runs to 15 residues. V trimming: 5 bases; J trimming: 5 bases; junction bases outside the gene matches: 7. The CDR3 region is CASSPRLAADNEQFF. The CDR3 coding sequence is TGTGCCAGCAGTCCAAGACTAGCGGCAGACAATGAGCAGTTCTTC.

This rearrangement joins TRBV9 to TRBJ1-6; D is perhaps TRBD1 (5 bases). Deletions cut 3 bases from V and 7 bases from J, with 14 bases between. Germline V lookup: CDR1 SGDLS, CDR2 YYNGEE. The CDR3 loop spans 15 amino acids. The CDR3 nucleotides are TGTGCCAGCAGCGGGACATCCCGGAAAAATTCACCCCTCCACTTT. Its translation is CASSGTSRKNSPLHF.

Worth noting for this clone: At one boundary the junction diverges from the germline segment, which might be a read error. The chain uses TRBV6-6 and TRBJ2-1; possibly TRBD1 for D (6 bases). This CDR3 contains 13 residues. Germline V lookup: CDR1 MNHNY, CDR2 SVGAGI (reference sequence). CDR3 sequence (DNA): TGTGCCAGCAGTTACCCGGACAGTCCCTTGGCGGTCTTC. Translated: CASSYPDSPLAVF.

This chain links TRBV19 with TRBJ1-5; weak D call: TRBD1 (6 bases). V was cut by 1 base and J by 4 bases, with 11 bases left in between. The germline V gene has CDR1 LNHDA and CDR2 SQIVND (reference sequence). The CDR3 totals 15 residues. The CDR3 spells CASSIGQGKNQPQHF. In DNA form, the CDR3 reads TGTGCCAGTAGTATAGGGCAGGGGAAGAATCAGCCCCAGCATTTT.

The rearrangement uses TRBV4-3 and TRBJ1-1; no clear D gene. Per the germline V gene, CDR1 is LGHNA and CDR2 is YSLEER. The CDR3 contains 14 residues. V lost 1 base, J lost 7 bases, and 13 bases lay in between. The CDR3 region is CASSQGLFTYEAFF. The CDR3 DNA reads as TGCGCCAGCAGCCAAGGATTATTTACCTATGAAGCTTTCTTT.

About this clone: Distinct nucleotide sequences in the sample also encode this CDR3. The chain combines TRBV9 with TRBJ1-2; D gene ambiguous. This CDR3 has 13 residues. Looked up from germline, CDR1 is SGDLS and CDR2 is YYNGEE. Trimming pared 0 bases from V and 5 bases from J, leaving 8 bases between. The CDR3 reads CASSVGGDYGYTF. The DNA of the CDR3 is TGTGCCAGCAGCGTAGGCGGTGATTATGGCTACACCTTC.

The V call is TRBV6-6, the J call TRBJ2-7; a possible D gene is TRBD2 (7 bases). The length of the CDR3 is 12 residues. CDR1 MNHNY and CDR2 SVGAGI come from the germline V gene (reference sequence). The ends were cut back, 7 bases at V and 5 bases at J, with 12 bases in the middle. The CDR3 sequence: CASTNGGHEQYF. The CDR3, as DNA: TGTGCCAGCACCAACGGGGGGCACGAGCAGTACTTC.

This rearrangement joins TRBV6-1 to TRBJ1-5; D might be TRBD1 (5 bases). Germline CDR1 reads MNHNS; CDR2 reads SASEGT. The CDR3 totals 16 residues. Trimming stripped 4 bases from V and 4 bases from J, with 17 bases between. In nucleotides, the CDR3 is TGTGCCAGCAGTGGTACCTGGGGCTTGGGTAATCAGCCCCAGCATTTT. This translates into CASSGTWGLGNQPQHF.

This rearrangement joins TRBV28 to TRBJ1-3, with unresolved D. Trimming took off 2 bases at V and 11 bases at J, with 10 bases between the two ends. In germline, CDR1 is MDHEN, CDR2 SYDVKM. The CDR3 length is 12 residues. The CDR3 DNA sequence: TGTGCCAGCAGTTTAGTAGAGGGTGCCATATATTTT. It codes for CASSLVEGAIYF.

The chain combines TRBV6-5 with TRBJ1-1, with a weak D call TRBD1 (6 bases). Germline V gives CDR1 MNHEY, CDR2 SVGAGI. This CDR3 spans 15 amino acids. Trimming shortened V by 6 bases and J by 0 bases, and 14 bases separated the two germline ends. DNA for the CDR3: TGTGCCAGCAGACTTAGGACAGTCATGAACACTGAAGCTTTCTTT. Its protein is CASRLRTVMNTEAFF.

The rearrangement uses TRBV27 and TRBJ2-1, with 7 bases matching TRBD2. The CDR3 totals 17 residues. V shed 0 bases, J shed 2 bases, and the junction held 7 bases outside the gene matches. The germline gives CDR1 MNHEY, CDR2 SMNVEV (reference sequence). The chain's CDR3 is CASSLSGGSPPYNEQFF. The CDR3 coding sequence is TGTGCCAGCAGTTTATCAGGCGGGAGCCCCCCCTACAATGAGCAGTTCTTC.

The CDR3 here is CASRQGGNGYTF. CDR3 sequence (DNA): TGCGCCAGCAGACAGGGGGGAAATGGCTACACCTTC. This chain links TRBV4-1 with TRBJ1-2, with 8 bases that match TRBD1. The V segment lost 6 bases and the J segment 6 bases; nucleotides outside the gene matches: 3. CDR3 length: 12 residues. Germline loops: CDR1 MGHRA, CDR2 YSYEKL.

This chain joins TRBV9 and TRBJ2-6; D gene unclear. Deletions cut 3 bases from V and 0 bases from J, with 16 bases between. CDR1 and CDR2 from the germline V gene are SGDLS and YYNGEE. The CDR3 length is 18 residues. As DNA, the CDR3 is TGTGCCAGCAGCGACCACCCCGGGTCTTACTCTGGGGCCAACGTCCTGACTTTC. This codes for CASSDHPGSYSGANVLTF.

V usage is TRBV27 and J usage is TRBJ2-7, with 9 bases lining up with TRBD1. The J segment lost 7 bases and the V segment lost 8 bases, leaving 3 bases of the junction unmatched. The CDR3 sequence is 11 residues long. CDR1 and CDR2 (germline): MNHEY, SMNVEV (reference sequence). This chain's CDR3 is CASGTGLEQYF. CDR3 coding DNA: TGTGCCAGCGGGACAGGGTTGGAGCAGTACTTC.

The gene calls are TRBV24-1 and TRBJ2-1; 7 positions match TRBD1. The J segment lost 8 bases and the V segment lost 1 base, leaving 10 bases of the junction unmatched. This CDR3 region has 16 residues. Germline values: CDR1 KGHDR, CDR2 SFDVKD. Here the CDR3 reads CATSDFRDSASYEQFF. Here the CDR3 DNA reads TGTGCCACCAGTGATTTCCGGGACAGTGCCTCTTATGAGCAGTTCTTC.